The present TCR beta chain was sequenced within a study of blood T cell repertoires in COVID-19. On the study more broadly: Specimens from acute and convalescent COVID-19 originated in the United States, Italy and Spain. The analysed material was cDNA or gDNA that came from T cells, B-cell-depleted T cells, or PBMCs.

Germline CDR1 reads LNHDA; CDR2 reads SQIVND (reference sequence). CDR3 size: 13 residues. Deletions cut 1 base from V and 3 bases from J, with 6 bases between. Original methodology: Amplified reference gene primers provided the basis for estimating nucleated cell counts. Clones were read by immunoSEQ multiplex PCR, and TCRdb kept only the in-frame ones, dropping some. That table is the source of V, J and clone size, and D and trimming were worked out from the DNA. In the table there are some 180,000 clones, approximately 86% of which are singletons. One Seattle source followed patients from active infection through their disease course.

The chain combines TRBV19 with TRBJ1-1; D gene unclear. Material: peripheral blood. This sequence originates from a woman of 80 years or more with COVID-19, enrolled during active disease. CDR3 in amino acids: CASSIGGYTEAFF. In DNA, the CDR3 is TGTGCCAGTAGTATAGGAGGGTACACTGAAGCTTTCTTT.